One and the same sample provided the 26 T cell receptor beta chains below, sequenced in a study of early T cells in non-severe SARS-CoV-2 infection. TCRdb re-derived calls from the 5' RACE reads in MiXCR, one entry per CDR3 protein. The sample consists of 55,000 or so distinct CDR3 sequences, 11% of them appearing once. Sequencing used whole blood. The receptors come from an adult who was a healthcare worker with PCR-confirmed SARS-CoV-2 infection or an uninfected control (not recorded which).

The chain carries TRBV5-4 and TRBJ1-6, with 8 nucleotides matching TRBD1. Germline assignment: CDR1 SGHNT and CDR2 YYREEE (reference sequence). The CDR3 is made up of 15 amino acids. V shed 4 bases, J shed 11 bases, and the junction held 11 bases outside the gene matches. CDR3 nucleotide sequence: TGTGCCAGCAGCCTAGGGGACAGGCTATTGGCACCCCTCCACTTT. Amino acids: CASSLGDRLLAPLHF.

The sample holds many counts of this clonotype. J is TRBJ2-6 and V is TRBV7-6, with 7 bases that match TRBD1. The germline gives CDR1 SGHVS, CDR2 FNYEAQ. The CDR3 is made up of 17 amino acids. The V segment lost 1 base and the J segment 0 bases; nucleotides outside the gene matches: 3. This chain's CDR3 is CASSLEGTDSGANVLTF. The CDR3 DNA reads TGTGCCAGCAGCTTAGAAGGGACAGACTCTGGGGCCAACGTCCTGACTTTC.

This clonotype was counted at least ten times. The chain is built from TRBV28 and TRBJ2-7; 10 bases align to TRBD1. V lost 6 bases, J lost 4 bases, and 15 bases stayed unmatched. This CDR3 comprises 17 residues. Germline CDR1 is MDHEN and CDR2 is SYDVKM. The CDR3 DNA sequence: TGTGCCAGCAGCTTTGGGACAGGGGCCCTAGAAGGGTACGAGCAGTACTTC. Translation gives CASSFGTGALEGYEQYF.

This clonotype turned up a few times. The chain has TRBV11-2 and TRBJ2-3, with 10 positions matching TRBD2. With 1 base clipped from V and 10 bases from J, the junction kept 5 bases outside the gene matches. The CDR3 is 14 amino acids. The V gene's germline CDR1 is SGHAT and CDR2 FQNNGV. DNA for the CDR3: TGTGCCAGCAGCTTAGGATACCTAGCGGGGGCGCAGTATTTT. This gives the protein CASSLGYLAGAQYF.

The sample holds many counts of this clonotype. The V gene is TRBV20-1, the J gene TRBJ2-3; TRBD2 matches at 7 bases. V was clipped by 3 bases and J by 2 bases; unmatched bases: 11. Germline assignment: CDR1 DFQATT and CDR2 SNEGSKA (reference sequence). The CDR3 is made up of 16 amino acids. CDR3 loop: CSASNRASGSTDTQYF. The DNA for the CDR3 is TGCAGTGCTAGTAATCGGGCTAGCGGATCCACAGATACGCAGTATTTT.

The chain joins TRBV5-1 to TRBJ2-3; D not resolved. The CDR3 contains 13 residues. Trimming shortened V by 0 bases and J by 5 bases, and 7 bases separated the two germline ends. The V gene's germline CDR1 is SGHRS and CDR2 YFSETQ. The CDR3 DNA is TGCGCCAGCAGCTTGGGAGAGCTAGATACGCAGTATTTT. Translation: CASSLGELDTQYF.

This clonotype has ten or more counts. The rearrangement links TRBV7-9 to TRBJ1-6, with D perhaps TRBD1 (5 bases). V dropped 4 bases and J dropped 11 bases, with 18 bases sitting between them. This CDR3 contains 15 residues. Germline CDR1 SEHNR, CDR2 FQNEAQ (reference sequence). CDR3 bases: TGTGCCAGCAGCTCACCAGGGAAGAGTCTGCCACCCCTCCACTTT. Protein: CASSSPGKSLPPLHF.

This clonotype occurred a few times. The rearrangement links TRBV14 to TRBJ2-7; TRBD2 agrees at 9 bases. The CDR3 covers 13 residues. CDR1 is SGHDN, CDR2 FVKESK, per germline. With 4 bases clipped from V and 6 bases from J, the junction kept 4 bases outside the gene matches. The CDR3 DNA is TGTGCCAGCAGCCGCGGGGGGGCAGGCGAGCAGTACTTC. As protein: CASSRGGAGEQYF.

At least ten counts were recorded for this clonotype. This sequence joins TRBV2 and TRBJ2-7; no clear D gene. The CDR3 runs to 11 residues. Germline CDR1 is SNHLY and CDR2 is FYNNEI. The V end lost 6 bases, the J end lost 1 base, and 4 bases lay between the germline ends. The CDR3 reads CASRLSYEQYF. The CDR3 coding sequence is TGTGCCAGCAGATTATCCTACGAGCAGTACTTC.

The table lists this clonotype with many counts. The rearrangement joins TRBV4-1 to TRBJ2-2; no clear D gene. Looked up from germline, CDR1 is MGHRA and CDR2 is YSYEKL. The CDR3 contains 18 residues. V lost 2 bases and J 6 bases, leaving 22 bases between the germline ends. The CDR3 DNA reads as TGCGCCAGCAGCCAATTCTCCGACCAATCCCCGAATGCCGGGGAGCTGTTTTTT. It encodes CASSQFSDQSPNAGELFF.

The CDR3 spells CASSQDLEGSNQPQHF. The CDR3 nucleotides read TGTGCCAGCAGCCAAGATCTGGAAGGAAGCAATCAGCCCCAGCATTTT. This chain links TRBV4-2 with TRBJ1-5, with D unresolved. Trimming removed 0 bases from V and 1 base from J, with 10 bases in between. Germline-derived CDR1 and CDR2 are LGHNA and YNFKEQ. CDR3 length: 16 amino acids.

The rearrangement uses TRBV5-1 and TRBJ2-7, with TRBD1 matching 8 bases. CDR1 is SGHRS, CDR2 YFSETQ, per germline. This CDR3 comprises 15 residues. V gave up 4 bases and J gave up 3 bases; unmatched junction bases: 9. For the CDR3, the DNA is TGCGCCAGCAGCCCGAATTCAGGGGGCGTCTACGAGCAGTACTTC. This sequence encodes CASSPNSGGVYEQYF.

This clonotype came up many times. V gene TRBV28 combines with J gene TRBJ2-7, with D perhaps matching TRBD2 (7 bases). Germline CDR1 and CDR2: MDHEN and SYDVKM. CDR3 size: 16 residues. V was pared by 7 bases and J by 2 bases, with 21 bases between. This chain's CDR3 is CASTFGGGWGTYEQYF. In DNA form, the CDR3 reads TGTGCCAGCACCTTTGGGGGGGGCTGGGGGACCTACGAGCAGTACTTC.

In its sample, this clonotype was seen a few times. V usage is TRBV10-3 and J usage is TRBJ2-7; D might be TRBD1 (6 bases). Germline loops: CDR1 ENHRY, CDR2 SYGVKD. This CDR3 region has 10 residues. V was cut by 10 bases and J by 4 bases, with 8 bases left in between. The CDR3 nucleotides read TGTGCCAGCGGACAGTACGAGCAGTACTTC. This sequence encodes CASGQYEQYF.

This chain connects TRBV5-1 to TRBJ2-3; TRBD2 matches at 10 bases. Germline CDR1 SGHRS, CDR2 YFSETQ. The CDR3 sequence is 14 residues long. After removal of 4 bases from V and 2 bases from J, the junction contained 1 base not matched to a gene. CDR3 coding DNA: TGCGCCAGCAGCCTAGCGGGGGACACAGATACGCAGTATTTT. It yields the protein CASSLAGDTDTQYF.

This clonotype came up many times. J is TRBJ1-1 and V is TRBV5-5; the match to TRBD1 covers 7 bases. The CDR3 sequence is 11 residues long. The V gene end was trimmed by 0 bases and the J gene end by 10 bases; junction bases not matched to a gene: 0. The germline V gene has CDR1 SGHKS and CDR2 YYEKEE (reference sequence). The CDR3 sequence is CASSLEGAAFF. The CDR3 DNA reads TGTGCCAGCAGCTTGGAGGGGGCAGCTTTCTTT.

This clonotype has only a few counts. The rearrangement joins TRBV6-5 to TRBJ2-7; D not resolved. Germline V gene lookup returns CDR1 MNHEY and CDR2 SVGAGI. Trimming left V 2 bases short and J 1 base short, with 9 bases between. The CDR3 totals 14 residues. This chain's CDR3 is CASSYHGSSYEQYF. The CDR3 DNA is TGTGCCAGCAGTTACCACGGCTCGTCCTACGAGCAGTACTTC.

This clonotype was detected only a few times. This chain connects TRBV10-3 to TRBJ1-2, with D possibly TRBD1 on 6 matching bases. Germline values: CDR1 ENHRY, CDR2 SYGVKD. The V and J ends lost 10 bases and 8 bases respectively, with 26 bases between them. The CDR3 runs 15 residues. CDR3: CATTGTGRSLEGYTF. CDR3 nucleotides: TGTGCCACAACCGGAACAGGGAGGTCTTTGGAGGGCTACACCTTC.

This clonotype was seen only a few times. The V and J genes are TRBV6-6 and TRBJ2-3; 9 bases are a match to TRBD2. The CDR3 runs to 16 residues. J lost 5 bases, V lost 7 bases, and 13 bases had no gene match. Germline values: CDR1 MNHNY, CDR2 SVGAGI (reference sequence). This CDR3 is CASTSGTSTHLDTQYF. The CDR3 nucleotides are TGTGCCAGCACAAGCGGGACTAGCACTCATTTAGATACGCAGTATTTT.

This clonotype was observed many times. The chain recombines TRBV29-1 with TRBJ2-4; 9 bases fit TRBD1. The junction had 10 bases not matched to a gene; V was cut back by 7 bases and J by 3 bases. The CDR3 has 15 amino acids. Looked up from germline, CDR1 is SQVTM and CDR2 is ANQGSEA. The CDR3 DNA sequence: TGCAGCGAGTCGGGACAGGGAAAGGGCAAAAACATTCAGTACTTC. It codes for CSESGQGKGKNIQYF.

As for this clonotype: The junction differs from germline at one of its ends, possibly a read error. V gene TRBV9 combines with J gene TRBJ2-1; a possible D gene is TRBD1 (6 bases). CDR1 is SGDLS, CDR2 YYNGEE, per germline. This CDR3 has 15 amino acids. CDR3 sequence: CASSVTQGPYNEQFF. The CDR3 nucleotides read TGTGCCAGCAGCGTTACCCAGGGGCCCTATAATGAGCAGTTCTTC.

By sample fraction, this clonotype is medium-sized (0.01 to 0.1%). Written as DNA, the CDR3 is TGCAGCGTCGACACACTAGCCTCAAACACCGGGGAGCTGTTTTTT. Translating gives CSVDTLASNTGELFF. The chain carries TRBV29-1 and TRBJ2-2; maybe TRBD2 (6 bases). CDR1 and CDR2 from the germline V gene are SQVTM and ANQGSEA. The CDR3 contains 15 residues. V lost 6 bases, J lost 2 bases, and 16 bases lay in between.

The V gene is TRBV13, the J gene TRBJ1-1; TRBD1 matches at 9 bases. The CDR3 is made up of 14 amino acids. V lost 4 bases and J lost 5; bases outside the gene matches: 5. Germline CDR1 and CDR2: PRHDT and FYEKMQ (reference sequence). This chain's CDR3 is CASSSWTGVTEAFF. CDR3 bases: TGTGCCAGCAGCTCCTGGACAGGGGTTACTGAAGCTTTCTTT.

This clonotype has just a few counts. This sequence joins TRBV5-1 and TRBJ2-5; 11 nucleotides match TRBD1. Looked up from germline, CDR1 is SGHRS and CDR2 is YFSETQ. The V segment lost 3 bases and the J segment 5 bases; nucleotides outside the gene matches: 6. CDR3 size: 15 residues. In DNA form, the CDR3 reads TGCGCCAGCAGCTCCGGACAGGGGGCTTTGGAGACCCAGTACTTC. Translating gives CASSSGQGALETQYF. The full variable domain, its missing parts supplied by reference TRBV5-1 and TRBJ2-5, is KAGVTQTPRYLIKTRGQQVTLSCSPISGHRSVSWYQQTPGQGLQFLFEYFSETQRNKGNFPGRFSGRQFSNSRSEMNVSTLELGDSALYLCASSSGQGALETQYFGPGTRLLVL.

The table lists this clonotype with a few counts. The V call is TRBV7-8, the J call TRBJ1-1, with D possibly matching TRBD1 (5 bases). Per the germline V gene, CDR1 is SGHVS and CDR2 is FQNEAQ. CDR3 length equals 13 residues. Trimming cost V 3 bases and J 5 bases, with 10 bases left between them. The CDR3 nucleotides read TGTGCCAGCAGCTTTGGGGGGGAAACTGAAGCTTTCTTT. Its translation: CASSFGGETEAFF. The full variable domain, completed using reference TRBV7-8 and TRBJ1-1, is GAGVSQSPRYKVAKRGQDVALRCDPISGHVSLFWYQQALGQGPEFLTYFQNEAQLDKSGLPSDRFFAERPEGSVSTLKIQRTQQEDSAVYLCASSFGGETEAFFGQGTRLTVV.

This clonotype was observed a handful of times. For the CDR3, the DNA is TGTGCCAGCAGCCAAGATACGGAGGGAAGGGACGAGCAGTACTTC. Residues: CASSQDTEGRDEQYF. The chain joins TRBV3-1 to TRBJ2-7; D is possibly TRBD2 (6 bases). The ends were cut back, 0 bases at V and 5 bases at J, with 14 bases in the middle. CDR3 size: 15 residues. From germline, CDR1 is LGHDT and CDR2 YNNKEL (reference sequence).